This paragraph reports one T cell receptor beta chain. The CDR3 runs 16 residues. Germline values: CDR1 LNHDA, CDR2 SQIVND (reference sequence). Trimming at V came to 6 bases and at J to 3 bases, leaving 11 bases not matched to a gene. The repertoire was sequenced with immunoSEQ multiplex PCR; TCRdb's copy has only in-frame clones and lacks some. Of some 70,000 clones listed, 75% to 95% are singletons. The sample is drawn from a study of OX40 agonist ivuxolimab in advanced cancers. Sequenced material: CD4+ or CD8+ T cells sorted from blood, taken in a trial of the OX40 agonist ivuxolimab. The TCR sequence derives from an adult with an advanced solid tumor such as melanoma, head and neck, liver or kidney cancer. V and J are TRBV19 and TRBJ1-2; TRBD1 matches at 9 bases. The CDR3 spells CASSGTGIGKDYGYTF. In DNA form, the CDR3 reads TGTGCCAGTAGCGGGACAGGGATTGGTAAGGACTATGGCTACACCTTC.